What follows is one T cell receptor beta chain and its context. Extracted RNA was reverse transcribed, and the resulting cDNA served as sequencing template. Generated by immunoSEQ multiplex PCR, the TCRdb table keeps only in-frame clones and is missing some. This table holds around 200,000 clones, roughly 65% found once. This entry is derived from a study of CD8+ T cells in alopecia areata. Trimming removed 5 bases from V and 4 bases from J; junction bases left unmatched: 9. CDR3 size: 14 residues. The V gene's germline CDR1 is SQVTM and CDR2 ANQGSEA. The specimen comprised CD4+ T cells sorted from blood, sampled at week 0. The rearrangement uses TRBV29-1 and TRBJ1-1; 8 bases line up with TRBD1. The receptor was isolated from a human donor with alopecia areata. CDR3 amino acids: CSVRKGQGGTEAFF. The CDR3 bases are TGCAGCGTTCGCAAAGGACAGGGAGGCACTGAAGCTTTCTTT.